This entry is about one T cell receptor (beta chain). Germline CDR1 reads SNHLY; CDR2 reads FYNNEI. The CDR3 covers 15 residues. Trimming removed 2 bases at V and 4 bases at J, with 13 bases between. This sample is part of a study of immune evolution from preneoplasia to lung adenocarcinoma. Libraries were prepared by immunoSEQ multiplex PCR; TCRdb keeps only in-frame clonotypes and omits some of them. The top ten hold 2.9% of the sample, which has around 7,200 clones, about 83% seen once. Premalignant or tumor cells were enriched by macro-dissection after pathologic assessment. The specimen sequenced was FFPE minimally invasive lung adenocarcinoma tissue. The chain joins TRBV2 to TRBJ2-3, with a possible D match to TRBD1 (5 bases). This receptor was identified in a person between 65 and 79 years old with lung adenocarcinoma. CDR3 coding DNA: TGTGCCAGCAGTGAACCGCAGGGCAGGGCAGATACGCAGTATTTT. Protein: CASSEPQGRADTQYF.